A single sample gave rise to the 8 T cell receptor beta chains below, sequenced in a study of early T cells in non-severe SARS-CoV-2 infection (dated by TCRdb to 2020 to 2022). Libraries were made using 5' RACE. The run used a NextSeq 500. Through fastp at Q25 and MiXCR, TCRdb rebuilt clones from the public reads, retaining in-frame beta chains. Identical CDR3 proteins give one entry, which carries the most common genes and DNA. Within this sample are tens of thousands of distinct CDR3 sequences, with roughly 13% of them counted one time only. The ten largest account for about 1.1% of the sample. The sequenced sample was whole blood. Receptors originate from an adult who was a healthcare worker with PCR-confirmed SARS-CoV-2 infection or an uninfected control (not recorded which).

With respect to this clonotype: One junction end disagrees with the germline gene, perhaps due to a read error. The chain uses TRBV7-7 and TRBJ2-1; D ambiguous. The germline V gene encodes CDR1 SSHAT and CDR2 FNYEAQ (reference sequence). The CDR3 totals 15 residues. The CDR3 sequence: CASSLGPNPYNEQFF. The DNA of the CDR3 is TGTGCTAGCAGCTTAGGACCCAACCCCTACAATGAGCAGTTCTTC.

The table lists this clonotype with a few counts. The V gene is TRBV6-2 or TRBV6-3, the J gene TRBJ2-1, with 9 nucleotides matching TRBD2. CDR3 length: 15 residues. V was pared by 7 bases and J by 1 base, with 5 bases of the junction left unmatched. Germline values: CDR1 MNHEY, CDR2 SVGEGT. The CDR3 DNA follows: TGTGCCAGCACCCCTAGCGGGACGTCCTACAATGAGCAGTTCTTC. Translation: CASTPSGTSYNEQFF.

This clonotype was counted ten times or more. The V and J genes are TRBV20-1 and TRBJ2-5; 11 positions agree with TRBD2. This CDR3 spans 17 amino acids. CDR1 is DFQATT, CDR2 SNEGSKA, per germline (reference sequence). Losses at the gene ends were 5 bases for V and 5 bases for J; bases not matched to a gene: 16. Here the CDR3 DNA reads TGCAGTGCTTTTTTTAGCGGGAGGGCCAGGTTGAAGGAGACCCAGTACTTC. This encodes CSAFFSGRARLKETQYF.

The gene calls are TRBV11-2 and TRBJ2-7, with D uncertain. The CDR3 length is 16 residues. Trimming took 5 bases from V and 0 from J, leaving 17 bases between them. The germline V gene has CDR1 SGHAT and CDR2 FQNNGV. The CDR3: CASSLFTDMSSYEQYF. The DNA for the CDR3 is TGTGCCAGCAGCCTGTTCACCGATATGAGCTCCTACGAGCAGTACTTC.

A few counts support this clonotype. The rearrangement links TRBV28 to TRBJ1-4; the D is unclear. Trimming cost V 7 bases and J 4 bases, with 4 bases left between them. CDR1 is MDHEN, CDR2 SYDVKM, per germline. The CDR3 is made up of 11 amino acids. The CDR3 here is CASMGNEKLFF. CDR3 nucleotide sequence: TGTGCCAGCATGGGTAATGAAAAACTGTTTTTT. The variable domain in full, with the rest retrieved from reference TRBV28 and TRBJ1-4, is DVKVTQSSRYLVKRTGEKVFLECVQDMDHENMFWYRQDPGLGLRLIYFSYDVKMKEKGDIPEGYSVSREKKERFSLILESASTNQTSMYLCASMGNEKLFFGSGTQLSVL.

At least ten counts were recorded for this clonotype. This sequence joins TRBV20-1 and TRBJ1-5, with D uncertain. The germline V gene encodes CDR1 DFQATT and CDR2 SNEGSKA (reference sequence). The CDR3 is made up of 15 amino acids. The V end lost 4 bases, the J end lost 1 base, and 14 bases lay between the germline ends. CDR3 nucleotides: TGCAGTGCTACCCCCGAGGCGGGGAGCAATCAGCCCCAGCATTTT. It translates to CSATPEAGSNQPQHF.

The CDR3 DNA is TGTGCCAGCAGTTCCGGCAGGACTACTAACTATGGCTACACCTTC. This gives the protein CASSSGRTTNYGYTF. This rearrangement joins TRBV27 to TRBJ1-2, with unresolved D. Trimming shortened V by 4 bases and J by 0 bases, and 12 bases separated the two germline ends. The CDR3 is 15 amino acids. Germline assignment: CDR1 MNHEY and CDR2 SMNVEV (reference sequence).

The sample holds many counts of this clonotype. The rearrangement uses TRBV20-1 and TRBJ1-5; D remains unclear. V lost 5 bases, J lost 0 bases, and 11 bases lay in between. CDR3 length: 14 residues. Germline CDR1 and CDR2: DFQATT and SNEGSKA (reference sequence). CDR3 amino acids: CSASTQPSNQPQHF. CDR3 DNA sequence: TGCAGTGCTTCGACACAACCTAGCAATCAGCCCCAGCATTTT.